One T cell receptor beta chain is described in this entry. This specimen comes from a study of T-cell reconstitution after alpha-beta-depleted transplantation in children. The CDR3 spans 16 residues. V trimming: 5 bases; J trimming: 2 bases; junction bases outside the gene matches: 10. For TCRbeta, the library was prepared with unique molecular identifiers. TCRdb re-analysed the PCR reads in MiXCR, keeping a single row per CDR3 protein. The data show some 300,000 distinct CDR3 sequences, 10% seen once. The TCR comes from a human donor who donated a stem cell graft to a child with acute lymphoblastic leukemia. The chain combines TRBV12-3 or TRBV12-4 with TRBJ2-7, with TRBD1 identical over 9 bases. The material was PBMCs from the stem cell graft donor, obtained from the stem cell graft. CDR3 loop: CASSNSPGTGPYEQYF. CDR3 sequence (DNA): TGTGCCAGCAGTAATAGTCCCGGGACAGGGCCCTACGAGCAGTACTTC.